The T cell receptor beta chain described here comes from a study of T-cell memory formation after mild COVID-19. Overall study findings and caveats: Cross-reactive memory appears to have joined, as suggested by some responding clones showing up in pre-infection memory. Among clones contracting day 15 to 85, CD4/CD8 was balanced, whereas later expanders leaned CD4+. Confirmation of SARS-CoV-2 specificity was lacking for second-wave clones peaking day 37.

This clonotype was picked up a small number of times. The antigen remains unidentified. With constant-segment primers, 5'RACE yielded cDNA libraries of TCR alpha and TCR beta that carried sample barcodes and UMIs. One entry per CDR3 protein, called by TCRdb with MiXCR from the 5' RACE reads. The profile shows 400,000 to 500,000 distinct CDR3 sequences, approximately 24% of them singletons. Trimming pared 0 bases from V and 4 bases from J, leaving 10 bases between. Germline values: CDR1 LNHDA, CDR2 SQIVND (reference sequence). The CDR3 is 15 amino acids. The rearrangement joins TRBV19 to TRBJ2-1; D is unresolved. Source material: PBMCs or a T cell subset sorted from them (not recorded which). The clonotype comes from an adult woman who had mild COVID-19 (a few samples of this study predate the infection). Cell type and time point are not known. CDR3 nucleotide sequence: TGTGCCAGTAGTATAGATAAGGGCCTGTACAATGAGCAGTTCTTC. Protein sequence: CASSIDKGLYNEQFF.